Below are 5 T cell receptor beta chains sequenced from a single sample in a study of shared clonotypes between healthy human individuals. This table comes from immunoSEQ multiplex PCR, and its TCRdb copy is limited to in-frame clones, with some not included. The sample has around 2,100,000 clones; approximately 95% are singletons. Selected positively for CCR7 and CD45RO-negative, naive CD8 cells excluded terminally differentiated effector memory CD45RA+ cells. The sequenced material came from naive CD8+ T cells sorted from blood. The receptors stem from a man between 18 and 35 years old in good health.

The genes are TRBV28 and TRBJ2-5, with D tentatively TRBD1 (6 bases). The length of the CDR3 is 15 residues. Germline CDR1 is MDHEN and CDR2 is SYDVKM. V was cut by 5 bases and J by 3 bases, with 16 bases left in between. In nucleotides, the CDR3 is TGTGCCAGCAGTCCTACTGGGGCAGGGGAAGAGACCCAGTACTTC. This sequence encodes CASSPTGAGEETQYF.

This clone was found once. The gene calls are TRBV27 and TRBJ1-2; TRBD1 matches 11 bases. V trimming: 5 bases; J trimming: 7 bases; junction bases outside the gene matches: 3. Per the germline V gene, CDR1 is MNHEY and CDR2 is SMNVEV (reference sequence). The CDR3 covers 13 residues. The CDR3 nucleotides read TGTGCCAGCAGTGCCGGGACAGGGGGTGGCTACACCTTC. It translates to CASSAGTGGGYTF.

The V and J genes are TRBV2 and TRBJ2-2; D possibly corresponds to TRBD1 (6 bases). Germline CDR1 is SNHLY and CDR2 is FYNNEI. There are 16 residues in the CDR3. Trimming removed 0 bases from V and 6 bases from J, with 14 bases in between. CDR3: CASSEAGGGVAGELFF. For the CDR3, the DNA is TGTGCCAGCAGTGAAGCAGGGGGTGGGGTCGCCGGGGAGCTGTTTTTT.

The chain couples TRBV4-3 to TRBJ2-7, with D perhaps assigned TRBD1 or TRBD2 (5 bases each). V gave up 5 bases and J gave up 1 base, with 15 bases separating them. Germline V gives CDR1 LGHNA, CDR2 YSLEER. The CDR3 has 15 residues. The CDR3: CASSVGAGLSYEQYF. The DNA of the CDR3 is TGCGCCAGCAGCGTCGGGGCAGGGCTTTCCTACGAGCAGTACTTC.

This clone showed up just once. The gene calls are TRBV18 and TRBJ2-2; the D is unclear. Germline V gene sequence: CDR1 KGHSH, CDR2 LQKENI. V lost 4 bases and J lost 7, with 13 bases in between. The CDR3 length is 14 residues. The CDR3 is CASSLDDYNGELFF. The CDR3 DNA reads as TGTGCCAGCTCACTCGACGATTACAACGGGGAGCTGTTTTTT.